These T cell receptor beta chains were read from a single sample in a study of regulatory T cells in long-lasting Graves disease. MiXCR, applied by TCRdb to the multiplex PCR reads, yields one record per CDR3 protein. This table holds 680,000 or so distinct CDR3 sequences, roughly 15% found once. The same sample was also used in a study of T cells in Graves' hyperthyroidism and ophthalmopathy.

This specimen consisted of peripheral blood mononuclear cells (PBMCs), obtained at new diagnosis, from a patient treated with antithyroid drugs. Receptors originate from a woman aged 25 to 45 with Graves disease. Each CDR3 is given with its conserved first and last residue. The order of the fields is clone size, J gene, D gene, V gene, CDR3 DNA, CDR3 protein. A D gene is named only where the DNA matches it firmly. The size field is filled for only some rows; it gives once, few, many or a size class.

size: .
J: TRBJ1-2
D: .
V: TRBV29-1
DNA: TGCAGCGTTCAGCTTCTATCTAGCTATGGCTACACCTTC
CDR3: CSVQLLSSYGYTF

size: few
J: TRBJ1-4
D: .
V: TRBV7-9
DNA: TGTGCCAGCACGGATACAGTAGGAGCAGAAAAACTGTTTTTT
CDR3: CASTDTVGAEKLFF

size: few
J: TRBJ1-1
D: TRBD1
V: TRBV19
DNA: TGTGCCAGTAGACAGGGGCCCCCGAGCTCGAACACTGAAGCTTTCTTT
CDR3: CASRQGPPSSNTEAFF

size: many
J: TRBJ2-2
D: TRBD2
V: TRBV7-3
DNA: TGTGCCAGCAGCCTACGACTAGCGGGTATTACCGGGGAGCTGTTTTTT
CDR3: CASSLRLAGITGELFF

size: .
J: TRBJ2-7
D: TRBD1
V: TRBV6-1
DNA: TGTGCCAGCAATAGGTTTACGGGACAGGGGACCTACGAGCAGTACTTC
CDR3: CASNRFTGQGTYEQYF

size: many
J: TRBJ1-1
D: TRBD1
V: TRBV11-2
DNA: TGTGCCAGCAGCTTAGGAAGGGACAGGGGGAGATACACTGAAGCTTTCTTT
CDR3: CASSLGRDRGRYTEAFF

size: many
J: TRBJ2-7
D: TRBD2
V: TRBV7-8
DNA: TGTGCCAGCAGCGCCAGACTAGCGGGATCTAACGAGCAGTACTTC
CDR3: CASSARLAGSNEQYF

size: few
J: TRBJ2-7
D: TRBD1
V: TRBV4-1
DNA: TGCGCCAGCAGCCAAGATGGCAGGGGGTACGAGCAGTACTTC
CDR3: CASSQDGRGYEQYF

size: few
J: TRBJ2-5
D: TRBD2
V: TRBV18
DNA: TGTGCCAGCTCACCAATACCGGGAGGAGAGACCCAGTACTTC
CDR3: CASSPIPGGETQYF

size: many
J: TRBJ2-1
D: TRBD1
V: TRBV24-1
DNA: TGTGCCACCAGTGATCCCGGGACAGGGTACAATGAGCAGTTCTTC
CDR3: CATSDPGTGYNEQFF

size: many
J: TRBJ2-5
D: TRBD2
V: TRBV9
DNA: TGTGCCAGCAGCGGGACTAGCGGGGCACAAGAGACCCAGTACTTC
CDR3: CASSGTSGAQETQYF

size: .
J: TRBJ1-6
D: .
V: TRBV15
DNA: TGTGCCACCAGCGGCCCGGGACCGGGGTATAATTCACCCCTCCACTTT
CDR3: CATSGPGPGYNSPLHF

size: .
J: TRBJ2-7
D: .
V: TRBV20-1
DNA: TGCAGTGCACAACGGGACGCTCGAGTTTTCCATACCTACGAGCAGTACTTC
CDR3: CSAQRDARVFHTYEQYF

size: many
J: TRBJ2-7
D: TRBD2
V: TRBV28
DNA: TGTGCCAGCAGTTCGACTAGCGGGAGGCCCGGGCAGTACTTC
CDR3: CASSSTSGRPGQYF

size: few
J: TRBJ1-1
D: .
V: TRBV19
DNA: TGTGCCAGTAGTTTCTATATAGGCACTGAAGCTTTCTTT
CDR3: CASSFYIGTEAFF

size: .
J: TRBJ2-1
D: TRBD2
V: TRBV19
DNA: TGTGCCAGTAGTATGACTAGCGGGGTAAATGAGCAGTTCTTC
CDR3: CASSMTSGVNEQFF

size: .
J: TRBJ1-1
D: .
V: TRBV10-3
DNA: TGTGCCATCAGTGAGCGTCTTGCAGGGTTAAGAGCTTTCTTT
CDR3: CAISERLAGLRAFF

size: .
J: TRBJ2-7
D: .
V: TRBV5-1
DNA: TGCGCCAGCAGCCTCGGGACAATTTCCTACGAGCAGTACTTC
CDR3: CASSLGTISYEQYF

size: .
J: TRBJ2-2
D: .
V: TRBV6-1
DNA: TGTGCCAGCAGTGGACAAATCAAATCTTACACCGGGGAGCTGTTTTTT
CDR3: CASSGQIKSYTGELFF

size: few
J: TRBJ2-1
D: TRBD2
V: TRBV29-1
DNA: TGCAGCGCCAAAACAGGGGCGGTAGCGGGAGGTGAGCAGTTCTTC
CDR3: CSAKTGAVAGGEQFF

size: many
J: TRBJ2-3
D: .
V: TRBV6-5
DNA: TGTGCCAGCAGTTACCCCTCGGGGGCAGATACGCAGTATTTT
CDR3: CASSYPSGADTQYF

size: many
J: TRBJ1-2
D: .
V: TRBV27
DNA: TGTGCCAGCTCGAGGCCTTATTCGGGCGGCTACACCTTC
CDR3: CASSRPYSGGYTF

size: many
J: TRBJ2-1
D: TRBD2
V: TRBV27
DNA: TGCGCCAGCAGTCCGAGCGGGACCTCCTACAATGAGCAGTTCTTC
CDR3: CASSPSGTSYNEQFF

size: .
J: TRBJ2-2
D: .
V: TRBV19
DNA: TGTGCCAGTAGTATCGACCGATCGAACACCGGGGAGCTGTTTTTT
CDR3: CASSIDRSNTGELFF

size: few
J: TRBJ2-1
D: TRBD2
V: TRBV25-1
DNA: TGTGCCAGCAGTGAACGGGGGGGCGCCGATGAGCAGTTCTTC
CDR3: CASSERGGADEQFF

size: .
J: TRBJ2-7
D: TRBD1
V: TRBV19
DNA: TGTGCCACCGCTTGGACAGGGGACTCCTACGAGCAGTACTTC
CDR3: CATAWTGDSYEQYF

size: few
J: TRBJ1-4
D: .
V: TRBV5-6
DNA: TGTGCCAGCAGCTTGGAAGGGAACGAAAAACTGTTTTTT
CDR3: CASSLEGNEKLFF

size: few
J: TRBJ1-4
D: TRBD1
V: TRBV24-1
DNA: TGTGCCACCAGTGATTTGAGGACAGGGGGCCGGGAAAAACTGTTTTTT
CDR3: CATSDLRTGGREKLFF

size: .
J: TRBJ2-1
D: TRBD1
V: TRBV5-1
DNA: TGCGCCAGCAGAAAGGGACAGGGTTTGCAGTTCTTC
CDR3: CASRKGQGLQFF

size: .
J: TRBJ2-7
D: .
V: TRBV7-9
DNA: TGTGCCAGCAGCCCTGACAGGATTGCCTACGAGCAGTACTTC
CDR3: CASSPDRIAYEQYF

size: .
J: TRBJ1-5
D: .
V: TRBV19
DNA: TGTGCCAGCAACAGAATCAAAAAGGACAATAGCAATCAGCCCCAGCATTTT
CDR3: CASNRIKKDNSNQPQHF

size: few
J: TRBJ2-1
D: .
V: TRBV9
DNA: TGTGCCAGCAGCGTAGAGGCTAGCAGCTACAATGAGCAGTTCTTC
CDR3: CASSVEASSYNEQFF

size: few
J: TRBJ1-2
D: .
V: TRBV28
DNA: TGTGCCAGCAGTCCAGGGGCTCATGGCTACACCTTC
CDR3: CASSPGAHGYTF

size: .
J: TRBJ2-7
D: TRBD2
V: TRBV7-9
DNA: TGTGCCAGCAGCCCAGAGGCGGGAGGGCTCTACGAGCAGTACTTC
CDR3: CASSPEAGGLYEQYF

size: few
J: TRBJ2-4
D: .
V: TRBV11-2
DNA: TGTGCCAGCAGCCTAGGCAGGAATTCGAAAAACATTCAGTACTTC
CDR3: CASSLGRNSKNIQYF

size: many
J: TRBJ1-1
D: .
V: TRBV9
DNA: TGTGCCAGCAGCGTAGTAGTCGCGTCCGAAGCTTTCTTT
CDR3: CASSVVVASEAFF

size: many
J: TRBJ2-7
D: TRBD1
V: TRBV20-1
DNA: TGCAGTGCTAGTTCCGGGACAGGGGCCCTCGAGCAGTACTTC
CDR3: CSASSGTGALEQYF

size: few
J: TRBJ2-7
D: .
V: TRBV20-1
DNA: TGCAGTGCTAGTGTAGGGGTCTCCTACGAGCAGTACTTC
CDR3: CSASVGVSYEQYF

size: many
J: TRBJ1-2
D: TRBD1
V: TRBV12-5
DNA: TGTGCTAGTGGTTTGGTAATCTCCCGGGACAGGGCCAACTATGGCTACACCTTC
CDR3: CASGLVISRDRANYGYTF

size: many
J: TRBJ1-1
D: TRBD1
V: TRBV27
DNA: TGTGCCAGCAGCAAGACAGGGTTCGGTACTGAAGCTTTCTTT
CDR3: CASSKTGFGTEAFF

size: .
J: TRBJ2-7
D: TRBD2
V: TRBV11-2
DNA: TGTGCCAGCAGCCAGACCGGGACTAGTTCCTACGAGCAGTACTTC
CDR3: CASSQTGTSSYEQYF

size: many
J: TRBJ1-2
D: .
V: TRBV27
DNA: TGTGCCAGCAGTCTCCACCGGACCGCGTCCTACACCTTC
CDR3: CASSLHRTASYTF

size: few
J: TRBJ1-6
D: .
V: TRBV6-1
DNA: TGTGCCAGTTCAGGGACTCAAGGAAATTCACCCCTCCACTTT
CDR3: CASSGTQGNSPLHF

size: many
J: TRBJ1-2
D: TRBD1
V: TRBV27
DNA: TGTGCCAGCAGAACAGGGGGCTATGGCTACACCTTC
CDR3: CASRTGGYGYTF

size: few
J: TRBJ1-5
D: TRBD1
V: TRBV20-1
DNA: TGCAGTGCTAGAGGGGGACAGGGTTCTTACCAGCCCCAGCATTTT
CDR3: CSARGGQGSYQPQHF

size: many
J: TRBJ2-1
D: .
V: TRBV27
DNA: TGTGCCAGCAGGGAGGTTTCAGGTTACTACAATGAGCAGTTCTTC
CDR3: CASREVSGYYNEQFF

size: many
J: TRBJ2-7
D: .
V: TRBV6-2/TRBV6-3
DNA: TGTGCCAGCAGTTACACGGCAGGCTCCTACGAGCAGTACTTC
CDR3: CASSYTAGSYEQYF

size: many
J: TRBJ1-4
D: .
V: TRBV2
DNA: TGTGCCAGCAGCCCGGGGCTGACAAATGAAAAACTGTTTTTT
CDR3: CASSPGLTNEKLFF

size: many
J: TRBJ2-1
D: TRBD2
V: TRBV24-1
DNA: TGTGCCACCAGTGATCGCGGGAGGATAAATTACAATGAGCAGTTCTTC
CDR3: CATSDRGRINYNEQFF

size: few
J: TRBJ2-7
D: .
V: TRBV3-1
DNA: TGTGCCAGCAGTACGGCGGTTGGCTCCTACGAGCAGTACTTC
CDR3: CASSTAVGSYEQYF

size: .
J: TRBJ1-4
D: .
V: TRBV5-1
DNA: TGCGCCAGCAGCGCAGGGGTGGGTGAAAAACTGTTTTTT
CDR3: CASSAGVGEKLFF

size: few
J: TRBJ1-5
D: .
V: TRBV4-1
DNA: TGCGCCAGCAGCCAAGGTCTGGGTTCCGGGCAGCCCCAGCATTTT
CDR3: CASSQGLGSGQPQHF

size: few
J: TRBJ1-5
D: .
V: TRBV20-1
DNA: TGCAGTGCTCAGTCAGTCAGGAATCAGCCCCAGCATTTT
CDR3: CSAQSVRNQPQHF

size: .
J: TRBJ2-2
D: .
V: TRBV7-3
DNA: TGTGCCAGCAGCTTAACCCCCCTAGCCGGGGAGCTGTTTTTT
CDR3: CASSLTPLAGELFF